This T cell receptor (beta chain) was profiled in a study of identical twins. Study observations and caveats: Insertion counts were lower in abundant cord blood beta clonotypes, a trend that memory repertoires did not show.

TCRdb reanalysed the 5' RACE reads using MiXCR and keeps one entry per CDR3 protein. The data hold a few hundred thousand distinct CDR3 sequences, with about 8.5% observed a single time. This clonotype came up many times. Its matching antigen is unknown. V shed 10 bases and J shed 0 bases, with 15 bases lying between them. The CDR3 spans 14 residues. The germline CDR1 and CDR2 sequences are MNHEY and SVGEGT. Among all donors, each was a healthy Caucasian. The sample was also reused in another study, on yellow fever vaccine responses in identical twins.

This clonotype was obtained from a woman between 18 and 30 years old in good health. V gene TRBV6-2 or TRBV6-3 combines with J gene TRBJ2-5; possibly TRBD2 for D (7 bases). Material: CD8+ T cells sorted from blood. CDR3 amino acids: CAIQSGDNQETQYF. The CDR3 nucleotides are TGTGCCATTCAGAGCGGGGACAACCAAGAGACCCAGTACTTC.